This T cell receptor beta chain stems from a study of TIL therapy for anti-PD-1-resistant metastatic lung cancer. In the study overall: Tumor harvest preceded PD-1/PD-L1 blockade, followed by nivolumab treatment. Most patients had lung adenocarcinoma; a handful of tumors were EGFR-mutant, two ALK-rearranged; half smoked currently or formerly.

This clone was seen a single time. Its target is unknown. This CDR3 has 16 amino acids. Per the germline V gene, CDR1 is SGHTA and CDR2 is FQGNSA. V lost 2 bases, J lost 6 bases, and 17 bases lay in between. Notes on the study in general: The cohort had more treatment-naive, never-smoker and oncogene-addicted patients than typical. After infusion, TIL clonotypes partly replaced peripheral T cells and declined over months.

The sample's time point: pre-treatment sample, taken before nivolumab and TIL therapy. The libraries were made with immunoSEQ v3. Sequencing was performed with immunoSEQ multiplex PCR; in TCRdb, only in-frame clones are kept and a portion is missing. The repertoire holds roughly 58,000 clones, approximately 75% seen once, with less than 3.5% in the top ten. The genes are TRBV7-2 and TRBJ2-1; D unclear. The source is a person between 30 and 79 years old with non-small cell lung cancer. This specimen consisted of blood, obtained at baseline. The CDR3 protein is CASSLSLTPPLNEQFF. The CDR3 DNA follows: TGTGCCAGCAGCTTATCCCTCACGCCCCCTCTCAATGAGCAGTTCTTC.